The 6 T cell receptor beta chains in this list originate from one sample, sequenced in a study of post-analysis software for immune sequencing data. Whole-study results and caveats: In patients, TRBV5-6, TRBV5-1 and TRBV20-1 belonged to roughly five TRBV segments found more frequently than in controls.

Their target antigens are unknown. Prepared TCR beta cDNA libraries contained unique molecular identifiers. TCRdb called the PCR reads again in MiXCR, with one record for every CDR3 protein. The sample consists of about 260,000 distinct CDR3 sequences, about 38% of them appearing once. Material: blood. The source of these receptors is a girl between 10 and 17 years old with multiple sclerosis.

The chain uses TRBV7-9 and TRBJ1-6, with TRBD1 matching over 9 bases. Looked up from germline, CDR1 is SEHNR and CDR2 is FQNEAQ (reference sequence). With V trimmed by 1 base and J by 14 bases, 6 bases remained unmatched. The CDR3 length is 14 residues. CDR3 nucleotides: TGTGCCAGCAGCTTAGACGGGACAGGGAATTCCCTCCACTTT. Translated, it gives CASSLDGTGNSLHF.

Details on this clonotype: Given a much more abundant clone one base away, this may be a read error. The J gene is TRBJ1-1, the V gene TRBV5-1; D gene uncertain. With 0 bases removed from V and 6 bases from J, the gap between germline ends came to 12 bases. The CDR3 covers 14 residues. Looked up from germline, CDR1 is SGHRS and CDR2 is YFSETQ. The CDR3 spells CASSLASGNAEAFF. The DNA for the CDR3 is TGCGCCAGCAGCTTGGCGTCGGGTAACGCTGAAGCTTTCTTT.

At least ten counts were recorded for this clonotype. V and J are TRBV5-1 and TRBJ2-5, with 9 bases identical to TRBD1. After removal of 4 bases from V and 4 bases from J, the junction contained 5 bases not matched to a gene. The CDR3 runs 14 residues. Germline V gene lookup returns CDR1 SGHRS and CDR2 YFSETQ. CDR3 nucleotide sequence: TGCGCCAGCAGCCGGACAGGGGCCCGAGAGACCCAGTACTTC. Translating gives CASSRTGARETQYF.

This clonotype has more than one count but fewer than ten. The chain recombines TRBV3-1 with TRBJ1-2, with D perhaps TRBD1 (6 bases). The V end lost 1 base, the J end lost 6 bases, and 15 bases lay between the germline ends. Looked up from germline, CDR1 is LGHDT and CDR2 is YNNKEL (reference sequence). The CDR3 has 15 residues. The CDR3 reads CASSQAGEEENGYTF. The CDR3 DNA is TGTGCCAGCAGCCAAGCAGGGGAGGAAGAGAATGGCTACACCTTC.

A few counts support this clonotype. J is TRBJ2-3 and V is TRBV28; D is unclear. In germline, CDR1 is MDHEN, CDR2 SYDVKM. V lost 4 bases to trimming and J lost 4 bases, with 0 bases between them. The CDR3 extends over 10 amino acids. CDR3 nucleotides: TGTGCCAGCAGTTCAGATACGCAGTATTTT. Residues: CASSSDTQYF.

This clonotype was observed at least ten times. J is TRBJ2-1 and V is TRBV5-1; TRBD2 is a possible D gene (6 bases). The CDR3 is made up of 16 amino acids. Looked up from germline, CDR1 is SGHRS and CDR2 is YFSETQ. V lost 4 bases, J lost 0 bases, and 14 bases lay in between. In DNA form, the CDR3 reads TGCGCCAGCAGCGTAGCGGAGGTCCGCTCCTACAATGAGCAGTTCTTC. It is translated as CASSVAEVRSYNEQFF.